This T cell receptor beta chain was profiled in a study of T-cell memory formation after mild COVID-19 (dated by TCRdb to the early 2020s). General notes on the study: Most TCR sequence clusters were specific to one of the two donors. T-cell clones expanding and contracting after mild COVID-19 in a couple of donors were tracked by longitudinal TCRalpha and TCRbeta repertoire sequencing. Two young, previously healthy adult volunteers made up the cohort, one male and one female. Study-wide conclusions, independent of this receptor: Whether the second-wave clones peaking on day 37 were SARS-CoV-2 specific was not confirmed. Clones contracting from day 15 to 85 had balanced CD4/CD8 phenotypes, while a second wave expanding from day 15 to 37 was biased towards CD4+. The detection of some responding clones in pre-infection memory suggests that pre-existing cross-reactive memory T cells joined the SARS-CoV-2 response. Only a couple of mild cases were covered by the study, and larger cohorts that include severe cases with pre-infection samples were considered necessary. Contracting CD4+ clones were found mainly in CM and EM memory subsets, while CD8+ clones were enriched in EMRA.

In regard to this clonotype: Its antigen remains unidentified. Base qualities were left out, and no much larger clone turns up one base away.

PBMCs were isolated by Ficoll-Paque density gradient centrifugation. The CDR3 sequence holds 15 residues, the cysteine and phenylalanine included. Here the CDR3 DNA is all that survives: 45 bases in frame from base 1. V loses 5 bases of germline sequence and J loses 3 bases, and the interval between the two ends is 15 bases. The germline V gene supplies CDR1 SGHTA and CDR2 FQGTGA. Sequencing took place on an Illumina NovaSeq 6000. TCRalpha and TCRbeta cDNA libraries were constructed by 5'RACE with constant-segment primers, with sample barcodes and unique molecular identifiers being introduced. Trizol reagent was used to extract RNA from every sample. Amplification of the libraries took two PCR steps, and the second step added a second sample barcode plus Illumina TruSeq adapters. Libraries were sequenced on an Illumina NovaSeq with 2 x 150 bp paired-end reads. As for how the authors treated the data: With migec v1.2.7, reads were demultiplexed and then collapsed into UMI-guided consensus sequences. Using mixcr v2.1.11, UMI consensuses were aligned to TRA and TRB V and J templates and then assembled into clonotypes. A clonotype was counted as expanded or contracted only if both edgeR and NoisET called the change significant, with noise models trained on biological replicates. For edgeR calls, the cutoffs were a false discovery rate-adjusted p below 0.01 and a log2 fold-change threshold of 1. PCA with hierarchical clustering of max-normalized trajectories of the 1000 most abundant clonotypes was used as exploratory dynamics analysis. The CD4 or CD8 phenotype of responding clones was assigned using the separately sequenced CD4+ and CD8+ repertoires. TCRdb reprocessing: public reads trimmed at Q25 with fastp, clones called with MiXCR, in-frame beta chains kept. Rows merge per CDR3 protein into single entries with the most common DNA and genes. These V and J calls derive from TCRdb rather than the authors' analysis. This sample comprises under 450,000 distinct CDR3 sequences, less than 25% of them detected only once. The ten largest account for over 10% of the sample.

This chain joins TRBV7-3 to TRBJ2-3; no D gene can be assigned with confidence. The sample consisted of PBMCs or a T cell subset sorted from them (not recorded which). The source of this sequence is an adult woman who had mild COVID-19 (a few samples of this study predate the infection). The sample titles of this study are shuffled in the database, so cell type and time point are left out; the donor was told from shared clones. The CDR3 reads CASSPSHGRTDTQYF. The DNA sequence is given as TGTGCCAGCAGCCCGTCGCACGGTAGGACAGATACGCAGTATTTT.